This T cell receptor beta chain was captured in a study of shared clonotypes between healthy human individuals. In this sample, this clone turned up once. The antigen remains undetermined. This same CDR3 is encoded by further DNA sequences in the sample. Using approximately 200 ng DNA, about 29,000 T cell genomes, the sorted-subset replicate PCRs were run. TCRdb's table, derived via immunoSEQ multiplex PCR, lists solely in-frame clones and lacks some. The sample holds approximately 740,000 clones, about 92% seen once. Study-wide points: In a handful of donors, around 5.5% of naive CD4 clonotypes appeared in common.

Cells designated naive CD8 were CD45RO-negative and were positively selected for CCR7, with terminally differentiated effector memory CD45RA+ cells excluded. Each donor was a Caucasian adult residing in Nashville, Tennessee. The receptor was derived from a man between 25 and 39 years old in good health. Sequenced material: naive CD8+ T cells sorted from blood.

CDR3 region: CASSRFSYNEQFF. The CDR3 nucleotides read TGTGCCAGCAGCCGATTCTCCTACAATGAGCAGTTCTTC. This chain connects TRBV14 to TRBJ2-1, with no clear D. Trimming shortened V by 4 bases and J by 0 bases, and 4 bases separated the two germline ends. Germline CDR1 reads SGHDN; CDR2 reads FVKESK. The CDR3 contains 13 residues. Full variable domain (rest looked up from reference TRBV14 and TRBJ2-1): EAGVTQFPSHSVIEKGQTVTLRCDPISGHDNLYWYRRVMGKEIKFLLHFVKESKQDESGMPNNRFLAERTGGTYSTLKVQPAELEDSGVYFCASSRFSYNEQFFGPGTRLTVL.